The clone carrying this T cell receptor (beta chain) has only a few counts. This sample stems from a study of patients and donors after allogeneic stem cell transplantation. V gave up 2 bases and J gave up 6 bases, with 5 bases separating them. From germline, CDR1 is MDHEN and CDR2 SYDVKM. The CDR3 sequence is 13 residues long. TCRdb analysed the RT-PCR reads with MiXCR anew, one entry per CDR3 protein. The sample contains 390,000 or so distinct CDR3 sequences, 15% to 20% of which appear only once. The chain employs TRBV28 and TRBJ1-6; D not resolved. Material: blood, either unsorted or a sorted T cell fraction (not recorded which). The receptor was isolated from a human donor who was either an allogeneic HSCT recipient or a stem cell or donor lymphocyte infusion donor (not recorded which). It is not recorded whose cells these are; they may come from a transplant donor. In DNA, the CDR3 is TGTGCCAGCAGTTTAGTAGCTAATTCACCCCTCCACTTT. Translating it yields CASSLVANSPLHF. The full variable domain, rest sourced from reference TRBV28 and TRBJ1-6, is DVKVTQSSRYLVKRTGEKVFLECVQDMDHENMFWYRQDPGLGLRLIYFSYDVKMKEKGDIPEGYSVSREKKERFSLILESASTNQTSMYLCASSLVANSPLHFGNGTRLTVT.